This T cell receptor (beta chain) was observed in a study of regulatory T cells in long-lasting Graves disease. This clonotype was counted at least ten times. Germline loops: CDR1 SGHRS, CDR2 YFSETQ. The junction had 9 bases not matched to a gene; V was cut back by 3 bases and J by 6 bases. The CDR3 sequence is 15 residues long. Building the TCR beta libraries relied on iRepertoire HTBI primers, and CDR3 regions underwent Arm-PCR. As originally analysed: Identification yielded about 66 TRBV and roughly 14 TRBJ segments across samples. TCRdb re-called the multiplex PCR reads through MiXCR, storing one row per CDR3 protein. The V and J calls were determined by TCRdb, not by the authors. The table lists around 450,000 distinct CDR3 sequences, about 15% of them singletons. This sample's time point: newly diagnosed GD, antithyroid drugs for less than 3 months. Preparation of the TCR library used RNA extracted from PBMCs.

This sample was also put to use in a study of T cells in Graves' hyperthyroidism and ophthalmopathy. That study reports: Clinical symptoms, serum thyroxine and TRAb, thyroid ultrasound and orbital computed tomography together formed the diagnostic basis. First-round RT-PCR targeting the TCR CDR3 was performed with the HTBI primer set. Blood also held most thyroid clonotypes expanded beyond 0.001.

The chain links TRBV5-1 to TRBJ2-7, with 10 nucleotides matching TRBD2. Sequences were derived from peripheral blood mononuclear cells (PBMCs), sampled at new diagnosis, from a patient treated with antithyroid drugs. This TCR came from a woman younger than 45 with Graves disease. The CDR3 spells CASSSTSGKNLEQYF. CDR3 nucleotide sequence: TGCGCCAGCAGCTCAACTAGCGGGAAAAACCTCGAGCAGTACTTC.